A selection of T cell receptor beta chains follows, all from one sample in a study of vaccination effects on CD4 cells after COVID-19. The antigens for these receptors are not known. TCRdb's copy holds only in-frame clones and misses some; the assay was immunoSEQ multiplex PCR. Of around 24,000 clones listed, around 77% are singletons. Source: CD4+ T cells from PBMCs cultured with SARS-CoV-2 spike peptides, taken before COVID-19 vaccination. The source is a human donor who had a prior SARS-CoV-2 infection. Each CDR3 is given with its conserved first and last residue. A D gene is named only where the DNA matches it firmly. A row's size may be missing; if present it is once, few, many or a size class.

clone_size j_call v_call d_call cdr3_nt cdr3_aa
few TRBJ1-1 TRBV3-1/TRBV3-2 . TGTGCCAGCAGCCAAGATGAGGGGAGGGCTTTCTTT CASSQDEGRAFF
. TRBJ2-1 TRBV29-1 TRBD1 TGCAGCCCCACAACTTACAGGGGTAATGAGCAGTTCTTC CSPTTYRGNEQFF
. TRBJ2-7 TRBV18 TRBD1 TGTGCCAGCTCCCCCAGGGGACAGGAGGACTCCTACGAGCAGTACTTC CASSPRGQEDSYEQYF
. TRBJ1-5 TRBV12-5 . TGTGCTAGTGGTTTGTCCGTGGGGCAGGATAGCAATCAGCCCCAGCATTTT CASGLSVGQDSNQPQHF
. TRBJ2-1 TRBV9 TRBD2 TGTGCCAGCAGCGTAGGGTTTAGCGGGGGGGTCTATGAGCAGTTCTTC CASSVGFSGGVYEQFF
. TRBJ2-7 TRBV4-1 TRBD2 TGCGCCAGCAGCCAAGGTAGTGTAGCGGGAAGGTACGAGCAGTACTTC CASSQGSVAGRYEQYF
. TRBJ2-3 TRBV5-1 . TGCGCCAGCAGCTCCCACCAGGGGGATACGCAGTATTTT CASSSHQGDTQYF
. TRBJ2-1 TRBV2 TRBD2 TGTGCCAGCAGTGAAATACTAGCGGGGGGATTAAATGAGCAGTTCTTC CASSEILAGGLNEQFF
many TRBJ2-2 TRBV5-1 . TGCGCCAGCAGCTTAGGAGCTACAGGCACCGGGGAGCTGTTTTTT CASSLGATGTGELFF
. TRBJ2-7 TRBV6-1 . TGTGCCAGCAGTGAAGAGGGACAACCGTCCTACGAGCAGTACTTC CASSEEGQPSYEQYF
. TRBJ1-5 TRBV6-4 TRBD1 TGTGCCAGCAGTGTTGACAGGGCGGCGCCCCAGCATTTT CASSVDRAAPQHF
. TRBJ2-3 TRBV18 . TGTGCCAGCTCCCCAAATGGGCTAGATTACACAGATACGCAGTATTTT CASSPNGLDYTDTQYF
. TRBJ2-2 TRBV9 . TGTGCCAGCAATCTAGGTGACGGTCCCACCGGGGAGCTGTTTTTT CASNLGDGPTGELFF
. TRBJ2-6 TRBV6-6 . TGTGCCAGCAGTTACTCGGCCTCTGGGGCCAACGTCCTGACTTTC CASSYSASGANVLTF
few TRBJ1-3 TRBV11-2 . TGTGCCAGCAGCTCAACCCGCGGTGGAAACACCATATATTTT CASSSTRGGNTIYF
. TRBJ2-3 TRBV11-3 . TGTGCCAGCAGCCGGGGCACAGATACGCAGTATTTT CASSRGTDTQYF
. TRBJ1-3 TRBV7-2 . TGTGCCAGCAGCCAAAGACAGATGAGCTCTGGAAACACCATATATTTT CASSQRQMSSGNTIYF
once TRBJ2-1 TRBV10-3 TRBD2 TGTGCCATCAGTGAGGCTAGCGGTGAGCAGTTCTTC CAISEASGEQFF
. TRBJ2-1 TRBV20-1 . TGCAGTGCTAGAGTCCGAGCGGCCCTGTTCTTC CSARVRAALFF
once TRBJ1-5 TRBV19 . TGTGCCAGTAGCGGACAGTTCGATCAGCCCCAGCATTTT CASSGQFDQPQHF
few TRBJ2-3 TRBV19 TRBD2 TGTGCCAGTAGTATAGGGACTAGCCCAGATACGCAGTATTTT CASSIGTSPDTQYF
. TRBJ1-2 TRBV5-1 . TGCGCCAGCAGCTTGGGGATAATCAACTATGGCTACACCTTC CASSLGIINYGYTF
. TRBJ2-3 TRBV12-5 . TGTGCTAGTGGGGCTCTAGGTCGGGGCACAGATACGCAGTATTTT CASGALGRGTDTQYF
. TRBJ2-5 TRBV18 TRBD2 TGTGCCAGCTCACCAGGACTAGCGGGTAGAGAGACCCAGTACTTC CASSPGLAGRETQYF
once TRBJ2-3 TRBV7-9 . TGTGCCAGCAGCTCGTACCGTTTAGCGGCTACGCAGTATTTT CASSSYRLAATQYF
. TRBJ1-5 TRBV6-2/TRBV6-3 . TGTGCCAGCAGTCCCGTACGGGGGGGGTCCCTAAGCAATCAGCCCCAGCATTTT CASSPVRGGSLSNQPQHF
. TRBJ1-4 TRBV4-3 TRBD1 TGCGCCAGCAGCCAAGAAAACAGGGGCGATTCTACTAATGAAAAACTGTTTTTT CASSQENRGDSTNEKLFF
. TRBJ2-7 TRBV2 TRBD1 TGTGCCAGCAGGGGACAGGGCCTATCCTACGAGCAGTACTTC CASRGQGLSYEQYF
. TRBJ2-3 TRBV21-1 . TGTGCCAGCAGCAACCCCGCGCTAGCGGGCACAGATACGCAGTATTTT CASSNPALAGTDTQYF
. TRBJ2-7 TRBV3-1/TRBV3-2 . TGTGCCAGCAGCCAAGACCGGACCGAGCAGTACTTC CASSQDRTEQYF
few TRBJ2-7 TRBV2 . TGTGCCAGCAAGGGAACCAACCTCTACGAGCAGTACTTC CASKGTNLYEQYF
. TRBJ2-2 TRBV20-1 TRBD2 TGCAGTGCTAGTCGGGGACTAGCGAACACCGGGGAGCTGTTTTTT CSASRGLANTGELFF
. TRBJ2-1 TRBV5-1 . TGCGCCAGCAGCTTGGACAGGGTATACAATGAGCAGTTCTTC CASSLDRVYNEQFF
. TRBJ2-5 TRBV6-5 TRBD2 TGTGCCAGCAGGGGACTAGCGGGAGCTGAGACCCAGTACTTC CASRGLAGAETQYF